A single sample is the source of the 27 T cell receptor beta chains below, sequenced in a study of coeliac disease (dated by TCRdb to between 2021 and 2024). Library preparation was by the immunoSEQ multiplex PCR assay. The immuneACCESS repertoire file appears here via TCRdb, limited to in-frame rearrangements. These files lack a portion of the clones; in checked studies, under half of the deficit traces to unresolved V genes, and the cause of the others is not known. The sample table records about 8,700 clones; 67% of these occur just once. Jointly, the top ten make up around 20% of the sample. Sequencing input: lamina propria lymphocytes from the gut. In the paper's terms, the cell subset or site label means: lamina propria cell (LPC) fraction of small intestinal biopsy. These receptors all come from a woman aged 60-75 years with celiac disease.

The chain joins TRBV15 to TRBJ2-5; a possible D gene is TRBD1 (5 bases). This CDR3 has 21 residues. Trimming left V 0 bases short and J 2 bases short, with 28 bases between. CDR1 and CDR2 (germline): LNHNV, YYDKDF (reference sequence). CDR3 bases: TGTGCCACCAGCAGAGATAAGTGGTCTGGGCAGGGAAGATGGAGTCAAGAGACCCAGTACTTC. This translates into CATSRDKWSGQGRWSQETQYF.

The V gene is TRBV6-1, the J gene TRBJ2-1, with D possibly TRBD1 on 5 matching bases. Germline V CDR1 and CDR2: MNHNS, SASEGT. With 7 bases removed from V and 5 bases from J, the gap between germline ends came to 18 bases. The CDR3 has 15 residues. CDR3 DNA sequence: TGTGCCAGCACCGAAAGCCCCGGACACCACAATGAGCAGTTCTTC. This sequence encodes CASTESPGHHNEQFF.

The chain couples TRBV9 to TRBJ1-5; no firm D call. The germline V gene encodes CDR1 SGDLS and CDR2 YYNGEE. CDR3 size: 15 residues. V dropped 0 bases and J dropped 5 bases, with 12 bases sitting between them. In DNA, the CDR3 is TGTGCCAGCAGCGTAGAAGGAGGAAGGGATCAGCCCCAGCATTTT. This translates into CASSVEGGRDQPQHF.

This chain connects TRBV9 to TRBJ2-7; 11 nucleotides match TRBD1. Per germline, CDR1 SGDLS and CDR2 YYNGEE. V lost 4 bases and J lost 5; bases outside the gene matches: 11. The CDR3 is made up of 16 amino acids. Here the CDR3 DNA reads TGTGCCAGCAGCTTTCTCCCGGGACAGGGGGTGCACGAGCAGTACTTC. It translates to CASSFLPGQGVHEQYF.

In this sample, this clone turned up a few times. The CDR3 coding sequence is TGTGCCAGCAGTGCCGCGAGCCGGGACAGAACCTACGAGCAGTACTTC. Amino acid sequence: CASSAASRDRTYEQYF. The genes are TRBV25-1 and TRBJ2-7; TRBD1 aligns across 7 bases. Trimming took 4 bases from V and 2 from J; bases not matched to a gene: 11. In germline, CDR1 is MGHDK, CDR2 SYGVNS. The CDR3 is 16 residues long.

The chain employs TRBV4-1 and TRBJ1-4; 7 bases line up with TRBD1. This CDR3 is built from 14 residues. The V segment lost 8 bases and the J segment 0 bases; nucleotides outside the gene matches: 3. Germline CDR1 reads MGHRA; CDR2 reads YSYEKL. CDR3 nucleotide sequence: TGCGCCAGCGGGCAGGGGGCAACTAATGAAAAACTGTTTTTT. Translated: CASGQGATNEKLFF.

The CDR3 protein is CASKRGDGKTQYF. The CDR3 DNA is TGTGCCAGCAAGCGGGGGGACGGGAAGACCCAGTACTTC. The chain couples TRBV7-2 to TRBJ2-5; 9 nucleotides agree with TRBD2. Germline assignment: CDR1 SGHTA and CDR2 FQGNSA. The CDR3 loop spans 13 amino acids. The trim removed 7 bases at V and 6 bases at J, leaving 6 bases unmatched.

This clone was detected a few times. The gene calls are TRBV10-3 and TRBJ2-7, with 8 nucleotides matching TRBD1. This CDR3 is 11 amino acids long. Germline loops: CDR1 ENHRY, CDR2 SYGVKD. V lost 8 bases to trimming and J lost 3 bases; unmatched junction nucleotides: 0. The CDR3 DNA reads TGTGCCATCGGACAGGGCTACGAGCAGTACTTC. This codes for CAIGQGYEQYF.

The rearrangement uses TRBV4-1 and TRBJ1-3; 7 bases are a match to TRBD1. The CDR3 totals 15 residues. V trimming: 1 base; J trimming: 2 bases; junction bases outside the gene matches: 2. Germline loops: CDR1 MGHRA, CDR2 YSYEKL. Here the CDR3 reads CASSQVGTAGNTIYF. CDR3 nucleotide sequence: TGCGCCAGCAGCCAAGTCGGGACAGCTGGAAACACCATATATTTT.

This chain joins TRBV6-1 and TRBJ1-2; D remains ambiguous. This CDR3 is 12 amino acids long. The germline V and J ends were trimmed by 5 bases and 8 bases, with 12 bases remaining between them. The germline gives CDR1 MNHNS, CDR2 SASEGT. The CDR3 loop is CASSSQRSGYTF. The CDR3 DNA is TGTGCCAGCAGTTCCCAGCGGTCGGGCTACACCTTC.

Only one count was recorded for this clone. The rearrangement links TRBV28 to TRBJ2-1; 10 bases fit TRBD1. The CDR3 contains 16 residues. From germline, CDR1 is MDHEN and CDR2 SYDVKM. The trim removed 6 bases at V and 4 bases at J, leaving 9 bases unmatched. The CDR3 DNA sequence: TGTGCCAGCAGCCCCCGGGACAGGGGAAAATACAATGAGCAGTTCTTC. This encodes CASSPRDRGKYNEQFF.

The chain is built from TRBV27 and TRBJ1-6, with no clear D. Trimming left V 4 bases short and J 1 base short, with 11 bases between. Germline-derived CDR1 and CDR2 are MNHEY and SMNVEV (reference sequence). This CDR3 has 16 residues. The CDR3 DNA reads TGTGCCAGCAGTTCCACGCGCGGTTCCTATAATTCACCCCTCCACTTT. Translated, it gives CASSSTRGSYNSPLHF.

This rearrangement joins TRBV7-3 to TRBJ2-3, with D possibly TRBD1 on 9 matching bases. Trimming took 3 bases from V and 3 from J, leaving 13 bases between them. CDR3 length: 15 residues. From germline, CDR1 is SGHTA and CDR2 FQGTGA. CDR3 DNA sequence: TGTGCCAGCAGCTTTAGCGGGACAGGGACAGATACGCAGTATTTT. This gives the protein CASSFSGTGTDTQYF. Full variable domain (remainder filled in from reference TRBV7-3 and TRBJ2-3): GAGVSQTPSNKVTEKGKYVELRCDPISGHTALYWYRQSLGQGPEFLIYFQGTGAADDSGLPNDRFFAVRPEGSVSTLKIQRTERGDSAVYLCASSFSGTGTDTQYFGPGTRLTVL.

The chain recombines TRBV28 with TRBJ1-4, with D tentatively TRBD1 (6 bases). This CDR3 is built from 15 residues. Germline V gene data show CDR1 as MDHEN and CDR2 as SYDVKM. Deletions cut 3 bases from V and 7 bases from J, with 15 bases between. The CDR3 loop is CASSFTGFGVEKLFF. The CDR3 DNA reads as TGTGCCAGCAGTTTCACAGGGTTTGGGGTTGAAAAACTGTTTTTT.

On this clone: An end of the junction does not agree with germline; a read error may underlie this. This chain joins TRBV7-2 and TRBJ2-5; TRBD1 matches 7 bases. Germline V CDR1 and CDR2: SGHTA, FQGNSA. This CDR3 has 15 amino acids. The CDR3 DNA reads TGTGCCAGCAGCGTAGCGACAGGGCCCCAAGAGACCCAGTACTTC. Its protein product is CASSVATGPQETQYF.

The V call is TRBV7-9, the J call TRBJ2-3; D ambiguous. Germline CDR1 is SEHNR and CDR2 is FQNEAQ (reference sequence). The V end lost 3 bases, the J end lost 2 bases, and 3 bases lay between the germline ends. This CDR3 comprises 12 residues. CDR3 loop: CASSFSTDTQYF. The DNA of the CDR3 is TGTGCCAGCAGCTTCTCCACAGATACGCAGTATTTT.

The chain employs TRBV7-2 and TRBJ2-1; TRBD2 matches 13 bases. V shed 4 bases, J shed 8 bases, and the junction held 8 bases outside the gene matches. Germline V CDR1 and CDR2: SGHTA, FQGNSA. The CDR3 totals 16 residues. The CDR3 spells CASSSGGLAGFDEQFF. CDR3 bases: TGTGCCAGCAGCTCCGGGGGACTAGCGGGGTTCGATGAGCAGTTCTTC.

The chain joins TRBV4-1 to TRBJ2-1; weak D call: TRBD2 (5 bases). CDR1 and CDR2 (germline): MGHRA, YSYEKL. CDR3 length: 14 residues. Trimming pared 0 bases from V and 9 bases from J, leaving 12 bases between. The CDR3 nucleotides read TGCGCCAGCAGCCAAGATACGGGGAGAGTTGAGCAGTTCTTC. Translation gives CASSQDTGRVEQFF.

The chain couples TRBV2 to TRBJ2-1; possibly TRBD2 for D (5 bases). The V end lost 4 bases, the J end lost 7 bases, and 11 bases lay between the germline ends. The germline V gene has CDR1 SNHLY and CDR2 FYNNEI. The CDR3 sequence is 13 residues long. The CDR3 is CASSALRGNEQFF. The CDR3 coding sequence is TGTGCCAGCAGTGCCCTACGGGGAAATGAGCAGTTCTTC.

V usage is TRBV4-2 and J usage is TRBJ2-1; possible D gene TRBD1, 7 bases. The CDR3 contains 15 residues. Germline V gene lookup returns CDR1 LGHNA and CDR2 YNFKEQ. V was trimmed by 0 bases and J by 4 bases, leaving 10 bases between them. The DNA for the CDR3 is TGTGCCAGCAGCCAAGAACAGGGGAGGTACAATGAGCAGTTCTTC. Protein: CASSQEQGRYNEQFF.

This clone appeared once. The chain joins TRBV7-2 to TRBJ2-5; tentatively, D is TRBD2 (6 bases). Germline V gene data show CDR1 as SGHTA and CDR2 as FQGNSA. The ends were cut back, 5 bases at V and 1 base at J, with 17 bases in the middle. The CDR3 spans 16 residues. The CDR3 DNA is TGTGCCAGCAGCCCCGGTGTAGCGGCGACCCAAGAGACCCAGTACTTC. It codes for CASSPGVAATQETQYF.

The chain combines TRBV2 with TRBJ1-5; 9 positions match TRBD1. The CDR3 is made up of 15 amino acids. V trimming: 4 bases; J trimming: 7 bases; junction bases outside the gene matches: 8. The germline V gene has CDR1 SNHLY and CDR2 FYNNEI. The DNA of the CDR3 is TGTGCCAGCAGTGCCATGACAGGGGGAGGACAGCCCCAGCATTTT. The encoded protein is CASSAMTGGGQPQHF. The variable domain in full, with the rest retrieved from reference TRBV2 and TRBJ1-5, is EPEVTQTPSHQVTQMGQEVILRCVPISNHLYFYWYRQILGQKVEFLVSFYNNEISEKSEIFDDQFSVERPDGSNFTLKIRSTKLEDSAMYFCASSAMTGGGQPQHFGDGTRLSIL.

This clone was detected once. The CDR3 DNA is TGCAGCGTTGTGAGTCCGGACAGGGGGTCCGATACGCAGTATTTT. It specifies CSVVSPDRGSDTQYF. The rearrangement joins TRBV29-1 to TRBJ2-3; 10 bases are shared with TRBD1. After removal of 4 bases from V and 6 bases from J, the junction contained 10 bases not matched to a gene. The CDR3 has 15 residues. Germline CDR1 reads SQVTM; CDR2 reads ANQGSEA.

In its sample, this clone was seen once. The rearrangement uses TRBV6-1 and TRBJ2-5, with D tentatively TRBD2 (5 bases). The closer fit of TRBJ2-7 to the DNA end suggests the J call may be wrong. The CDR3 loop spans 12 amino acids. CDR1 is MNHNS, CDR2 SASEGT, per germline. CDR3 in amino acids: CASRLDVYEQYF. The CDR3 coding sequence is TGTGCCAGCAGACTAGATGTGTACGAGCAGTACTTC.

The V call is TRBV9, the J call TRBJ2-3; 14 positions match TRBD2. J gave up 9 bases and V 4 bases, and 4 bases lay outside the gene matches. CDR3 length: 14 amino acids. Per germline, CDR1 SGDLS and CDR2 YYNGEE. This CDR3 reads CASSPGLAGVTQYF. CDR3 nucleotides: TGTGCCAGCAGCCCGGGACTAGCGGGGGTAACGCAGTATTTT.

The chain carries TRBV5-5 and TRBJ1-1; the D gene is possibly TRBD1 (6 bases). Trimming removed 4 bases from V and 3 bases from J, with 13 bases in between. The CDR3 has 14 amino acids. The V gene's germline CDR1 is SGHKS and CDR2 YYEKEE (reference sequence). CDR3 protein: CASSNRVQHTEAFF. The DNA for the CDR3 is TGTGCCAGCAGCAACAGGGTCCAACACACTGAAGCTTTCTTT.

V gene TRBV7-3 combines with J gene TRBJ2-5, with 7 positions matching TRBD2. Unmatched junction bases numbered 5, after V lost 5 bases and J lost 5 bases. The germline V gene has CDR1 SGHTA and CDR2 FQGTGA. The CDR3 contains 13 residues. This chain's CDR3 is CASSAGVGETQYF. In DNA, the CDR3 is TGTGCCAGCAGCGCGGGGGTTGGGGAGACCCAGTACTTC.